This TCR beta chain was recorded in a study of blood T cell repertoires in COVID-19. The overall study: COVID-19 samples, acute and convalescent, were from the United States, Italy and Spain.

This CDR3 has 14 amino acids. Germline lookup yields CDR1 SGDLS and CDR2 YYNGEE. The germline V and J ends were trimmed by 0 bases and 8 bases, with 11 bases remaining between them. In the authors' workflow: From reference gene primer amplification, estimates of nucleated cell counts were derived. Data came from immunoSEQ multiplex PCR; TCRdb stores just in-frame clones and leaves some out. V and J calls and clone size follow that table, whereas D and trimming were derived from the DNA. This sample has around 250,000 clones, with roughly 80% found just once. The sequence derives from a woman younger than 30 with acute or convalescent COVID-19. The sample was peripheral blood. The chain links TRBV9 to TRBJ1-4; D gene uncertain. This chain's CDR3 is CASSVVGSGEKLFF. CDR3 nucleotide sequence: TGTGCCAGCAGCGTAGTGGGGAGCGGGGAAAAACTGTTTTTT. Based on the CDR3 plus reference TRBV9 and TRBJ1-4, the full variable domain is DSGVTQTPKHLITATGQRVTLRCSPRSGDLSVYWYQQSLDQGLQFLIQYYNGEERAKGNILERFSAQQFPDLHSELNLSSLELGDSALYFCASSVVGSGEKLFFGSGTQLSVL.